The 2 T cell receptor beta chains below come from one sample, sequenced in a study of cytomegalovirus exposure and HLA in healthy donors. With 60 Vbeta and 13 Jbeta primers, the PCR was carried out. Using immunoSEQ multiplex PCR, the repertoire was profiled, and TCRdb retains in-frame clones only, with some absent. The repertoire holds 85,000 to 100,000 clones, with roughly 78% as singletons. The sample comprised PBMCs. These receptor sequences come from a woman aged 60-75 years in good health and CMV-seronegative.

The V gene is TRBV2, the J gene TRBJ1-5; D uncertain. This CDR3 comprises 14 residues. Trimming removed 1 base from V and 9 bases from J, with 13 bases in between. Germline CDR1 and CDR2: SNHLY and FYNNEI. The CDR3 here is CASSEGRALRPQHF. DNA of the CDR3: TGTGCCAGCAGTGAAGGGCGGGCTCTAAGGCCCCAGCATTTT.

The CDR3 protein is CATADRGNTIYF. CDR3 in DNA: TGTGCCACCGCCGACAGGGGAAACACCATATATTTT. This sequence joins TRBV2 and TRBJ1-3, with a tentative D call TRBD1 (6 bases). In germline, CDR1 is SNHLY, CDR2 FYNNEI. The CDR3 spans 12 residues. Trimming pared 10 bases from V and 4 bases from J, leaving 11 bases between.